These 17 T cell receptor beta chains originate from one sample sequenced in a study of regulatory T cells in long-lasting Graves disease. Time point given: newly diagnosed GD, antithyroid drugs for less than 3 months. Scientists built the TCR library using RNA that was extracted from PBMCs. Arm-PCR of CDR3 regions with iRepertoire HTBI primers generated TCR beta libraries. TCRdb itself ran the multiplex PCR reads through MiXCR, one entry per CDR3 protein. The table records approximately 350,000 distinct CDR3 sequences, around 15% of them present only once. A further study also used this sample, focusing on T cells in Graves' hyperthyroidism and ophthalmopathy.

Specimen: peripheral blood mononuclear cells (PBMCs), collected at new diagnosis, from a patient treated with antithyroid drugs. The receptors were gathered from a young woman with Graves disease.

This clonotype was seen ten or more times. One end of the junction fails to match germline, which may point to a read error. The chain carries TRBV6-2 or TRBV6-3 and TRBJ1-1; 8 nucleotides agree with TRBD1. CDR3 size: 14 residues. The germline V gene encodes CDR1 MNHEY and CDR2 SVGEGT. This chain's CDR3 is CASRDRVRNAEAFF. CDR3 DNA: TGTGCCAGCAGGGACAGGGTGAGGAACGCTGAAGCTTTCTTT.

This clonotype was counted ten times or more. The chain uses TRBV7-9 and TRBJ2-5, with 8 positions matching TRBD1. V gave up 4 bases and J gave up 1 base; unmatched junction bases: 5. The germline V gene has CDR1 SEHNR and CDR2 FQNEAQ (reference sequence). The CDR3 is 15 amino acids. The chain's CDR3 is CASSSIGQGQETQYF. CDR3 bases: TGTGCCAGCAGCTCTATTGGACAGGGCCAAGAGACCCAGTACTTC.

The chain uses TRBV15 and TRBJ2-5; 12 bases map to TRBD2. In germline, CDR1 is LNHNV, CDR2 YYDKDF (reference sequence). The CDR3 loop spans 16 amino acids. Trimming removed 4 bases from V and 0 bases from J; junction bases left unmatched: 3. This CDR3 is CATSIGLAGYQETQYF. Here the CDR3 DNA reads TGTGCCACCAGCATCGGACTAGCGGGGTACCAAGAGACCCAGTACTTC. Looking up the rest from reference TRBV15 and TRBJ2-5 gives the full variable domain: DAMVIQNPRYQVTQFGKPVTLSCSQTLNHNVMYWYQQKSSQAPKLLFHYYDKDFNNEADTPDNFQSRRPNTSFCFLDIRSPGLGDTAMYLCATSIGLAGYQETQYFGPGTRLLVL.

This clonotype turned up a few times. V is TRBV19 and J is TRBJ1-1; no definite D call. The V and J ends lost 0 bases and 1 base respectively, with 9 bases between them. The CDR3 length is 15 residues. Germline loops: CDR1 LNHDA, CDR2 SQIVND (reference sequence). Here the CDR3 reads CASSIDLRRNTEAFF. For the CDR3, the DNA is TGTGCCAGTAGTATAGATCTCAGGCGGAACACTGAAGCTTTCTTT.

The sample holds many counts of this clonotype. The DNA of the CDR3 is TGCAGTGCTAGAGATGGAAGGGGGCAGGGAGATACGCAGTATTTT. This codes for CSARDGRGQGDTQYF. The chain recombines TRBV20-1 with TRBJ2-3, with TRBD1 identical over 7 bases. The V gene end was trimmed by 0 bases and the J gene end by 5 bases; junction bases not matched to a gene: 8. Germline assignment: CDR1 DFQATT and CDR2 SNEGSKA (reference sequence). The CDR3 covers 15 residues.

The chain joins TRBV5-1 to TRBJ2-1, with 10 bases aligning to TRBD2. The CDR3 contains 16 residues. V shed 4 bases and J 0 bases; nucleotides not matched to a gene: 4. Germline CDR1 reads SGHRS; CDR2 reads YFSETQ. The chain's CDR3 is CASSRLAGDSYNEQFF. As DNA, the CDR3 is TGCGCCAGCAGCCGCCTAGCGGGAGACTCCTACAATGAGCAGTTCTTC. Based on the CDR3 plus reference TRBV5-1 and TRBJ2-1, the full variable domain is KAGVTQTPRYLIKTRGQQVTLSCSPISGHRSVSWYQQTPGQGLQFLFEYFSETQRNKGNFPGRFSGRQFSNSRSEMNVSTLELGDSALYLCASSRLAGDSYNEQFFGPGTRLTVL.

There are a few counts of this clonotype. The J gene is TRBJ1-2, the V gene TRBV20-1; D is undetermined. CDR1 DFQATT and CDR2 SNEGSKA come from the germline V gene (reference sequence). This CDR3 is built from 13 residues. V lost 6 bases and J lost 6, with 17 bases in between. The CDR3 DNA sequence: TGCAGTGCGGAGGCCATGGGTTGGGATGGCTACACCTTC. This encodes CSAEAMGWDGYTF.

The sample holds many counts of this clonotype. The V and J genes are TRBV2 and TRBJ2-3; D not resolved. Germline CDR1 and CDR2: SNHLY and FYNNEI. The V and J ends lost 0 bases and 0 bases respectively, with 7 bases between them. This CDR3 is built from 15 residues. The CDR3 region has the DNA TGTGCCAGCAGTGAAGCGGGCTTTAGCACAGATACGCAGTATTTT. It yields the protein CASSEAGFSTDTQYF.

This clonotype occurred many times. This chain joins TRBV18 and TRBJ1-1; a possible D gene is TRBD1 (6 bases). CDR1 is KGHSH and CDR2 is LQKENI in the germline V gene. V dropped 1 base and J dropped 6 bases, with 24 bases sitting between them. The CDR3 is made up of 18 amino acids. The CDR3 sequence: CASSPLPAAGAEGAEAFF. As DNA, the CDR3 is TGTGCCAGCTCACCACTCCCCGCGGCAGGGGCGGAGGGGGCTGAAGCTTTCTTT. Full variable domain (rest looked up from reference TRBV18 and TRBJ1-1): NAGVMQNPRHLVRRRGQEARLRCSPMKGHSHVYWYRQLPEEGLKFMVYLQKENIIDESGMPKERFSAEFPKEGPSILRIQQVVRGDSAAYFCASSPLPAAGAEGAEAFFGQGTRLTVV.

The table lists this clonotype with a few counts. The chain couples TRBV19 to TRBJ1-1, with 9 bases matching TRBD1. There are 15 residues in the CDR3. CDR1 and CDR2 from the germline V gene are LNHDA and SQIVND (reference sequence). With V trimmed by 10 bases and J by 9 bases, 18 bases remained unmatched. The CDR3 loop is CAISDRGKVGMKAFF. CDR3 coding DNA: TGTGCCATTTCGGACAGGGGAAAAGTGGGGATGAAAGCTTTCTTT.

The chain employs TRBV24-1 and TRBJ1-4; 10 positions agree with TRBD1. CDR3 length: 17 amino acids. The V segment lost 2 bases and the J segment 6 bases; nucleotides outside the gene matches: 8. The germline V gene has CDR1 KGHDR and CDR2 SFDVKD. The CDR3 spells CATSDSMTGTGDEKLFF. The CDR3 coding sequence is TGTGCCACCAGTGATTCGATGACCGGGACAGGGGATGAAAAACTGTTTTTT.

The V call is TRBV6-1, the J call TRBJ2-2; 9 positions match TRBD1. Trimming removed 6 bases from V and 2 bases from J; junction bases left unmatched: 13. The CDR3 contains 18 residues. Germline CDR1 and CDR2: MNHNS and SASEGT. The CDR3 sequence is CASSPRDRVVFNTGELFF. For the CDR3, the DNA is TGTGCCAGCAGCCCTAGGGACAGGGTTGTTTTCAACACCGGGGAGCTGTTTTTT.

This clonotype showed up just a few times. V usage is TRBV5-6 and J usage is TRBJ1-2; TRBD1 matches 12 bases. Germline trimming cut 1 base from V and 4 bases from J; bases unmatched to any gene: 8. CDR1 and CDR2 from the germline V gene are SGHDT and YYEEEE. The CDR3 totals 17 residues. DNA of the CDR3: TGTGCCAGCAGCTTGAGGTTTGGGACAGGGGGCGGCTATGGCTACACCTTC. It specifies CASSLRFGTGGGYGYTF.

The rearrangement links TRBV7-3 to TRBJ2-2, with D perhaps being TRBD1 or TRBD2 (6 bases each). Trimming took off 8 bases at V and 5 bases at J, with 15 bases between the two ends. The CDR3 length is 14 residues. Germline lookup yields CDR1 SGHTA and CDR2 FQGTGA. CDR3 protein: CASCLGGETGELFF. As DNA, the CDR3 is TGTGCCAGCTGCCTGGGGGGCGAAACCGGGGAGCTGTTTTTT.

The chain joins TRBV29-1 to TRBJ1-2; D is undetermined. Trimming took off 5 bases at V and 0 bases at J, with 7 bases between the two ends. Germline V lookup: CDR1 SQVTM, CDR2 ANQGSEA. There are 12 residues in the CDR3. CDR3 loop: CSVRTTNYGYTF. The CDR3 DNA is TGCAGCGTTCGGACTACTAACTATGGCTACACCTTC.

This clonotype was seen more than once but under ten times. The chain employs TRBV19 and TRBJ1-1, with D perhaps TRBD1 (6 bases). With 1 base removed from V and 11 bases from J, the gap between germline ends came to 11 bases. Germline V gives CDR1 LNHDA, CDR2 SQIVND (reference sequence). This CDR3 has 12 residues. DNA of the CDR3: TGTGCCAGTAGTATAGGACAGGCCCCGGCTTTCTTT. Translation gives CASSIGQAPAFF.

CDR3 sequence: CAWGTGDTDTQYF. CDR3 DNA sequence: TGTGCCTGGGGGACAGGGGACACAGATACGCAGTATTTT. The chain links TRBV30 to TRBJ2-3; 10 positions match TRBD1. This CDR3 contains 13 residues. Trimming at V came to 5 bases and at J to 2 bases, leaving 1 base not matched to a gene. Per the germline V gene, CDR1 is GTSNPN and CDR2 is SVGIG (reference sequence). The full variable domain, in which reference TRBV30 and TRBJ2-3 provide the parts outside the CDR3, is SQTIHQWPATLVQPVGSPLSLECTVEGTSNPNLYWYRQAAGRGLQLLFYSVGIGQISSEVPQNLSASRPQDRQFILSSKKLLLSDSGFYLCAWGTGDTDTQYFGPGTRLTVL.